This is a list of T cell receptor beta chains from one sample in a study of blood T cell repertoires in COVID-19. The table came from immunoSEQ multiplex PCR; TCRdb's copy has only in-frame clones and leaves some out. The sample shows 200,000 to 250,000 clones, about nine tenths of them seen only once. What was sequenced was peripheral blood. These receptors came from a man aged 60-69 years who had recovered from COVID-19. Both conserved end residues are part of each CDR3. Fields, in order: J gene, V gene, D gene, clone size, CDR3 protein, CDR3 DNA. A D gene is named only where the DNA matches it firmly. Expanded clones get a size class; other rows say once, few or many, or leave the size out.

TRBJ1-1 | TRBV19 | NA | few | CASSYGPNTEAFF | TGTGCCAGTAGTTATGGGCCGAACACTGAAGCTTTCTTT
TRBJ1-1 | TRBV7-9 | TRBD1 | NA | CASSLGQGLSNTEAFF | TGTGCCAGCAGCTTGGGACAGGGACTATCGAACACTGAAGCTTTCTTT
TRBJ2-3 | TRBV11-3 | NA | NA | CASSPDSTDTQYF | TGTGCCAGCAGCCCGGACTCCACAGATACGCAGTATTTT
TRBJ1-2 | TRBV30 | NA | NA | CAWTGWEHNYGYTF | TGTGCCTGGACCGGATGGGAGCATAACTATGGCTACACCTTC
TRBJ2-3 | TRBV12-5 | NA | NA | CASGPSTDTQYF | TGTGCTAGTGGCCCGAGCACAGATACGCAGTATTTT
TRBJ1-6 | TRBV4-2 | NA | NA | CASSQGGPFRQVYSPLHF | TGTGCCAGCAGCCAAGGTGGTCCCTTTAGGCAGGTTTATTCACCCCTCCACTTT
TRBJ2-1 | TRBV6-1 | TRBD2 | NA | CASSAFYSGGKNEQFF | TGTGCCAGCAGTGCCTTTTATAGCGGGGGTAAAAATGAGCAGTTCTTC
TRBJ2-1 | TRBV19 | TRBD2 | NA | CASGGLAGVSYNEQFF | TGTGCCAGTGGAGGACTAGCGGGAGTCTCCTACAATGAGCAGTTCTTC
TRBJ2-4 | TRBV12-3/TRBV12-4 | NA | NA | CASSPSKGNIQYF | TGTGCCAGCAGTCCCTCCAAGGGGAACATTCAGTACTTC
TRBJ2-5 | TRBV2 | TRBD2 | NA | CASRDQRGGVETQYF | TGTGCCAGCAGAGACCAGCGGGGGGGCGTAGAGACCCAGTACTTC
TRBJ1-3 | TRBV24-1 | TRBD1 | NA | CATRGDRGNTIYF | TGTGCCACCAGGGGGGACAGGGGAAACACCATATATTTT
TRBJ1-1 | TRBV5-4 | NA | once | CASSPGQNTEAFF | TGTGCCAGCAGCCCGGGACAGAACACTGAAGCTTTCTTT
TRBJ2-2 | TRBV19 | TRBD1 | NA | CASSRDYRDRTNTGELFF | TGTGCCAGTAGTCGTGACTACCGGGACAGAACGAACACCGGGGAGCTGTTTTTT
TRBJ1-1 | TRBV10-3 | NA | NA | CAISERQMNTEAFF | TGTGCCATCAGTGAGCGACAGATGAACACTGAAGCTTTCTTT
TRBJ2-3 | TRBV4-1 | NA | NA | CASSLGGVADTQYF | TGCGCCAGCAGCCTCGGAGGGGTCGCAGATACGCAGTATTTT
TRBJ2-7 | TRBV9 | NA | NA | CASSPTFPGSHSYEQYF | TGTGCCAGCAGCCCAACGTTCCCAGGAAGCCACTCCTACGAGCAGTACTTC
TRBJ2-5 | TRBV19 | TRBD2 | NA | CASKGTSSIETQYF | TGTGCCAGTAAAGGGACTAGCAGTATAGAGACCCAGTACTTC
TRBJ2-3 | TRBV10-3 | TRBD2 | NA | CAISDYKLAGVGDTQYF | TGTGCCATCAGTGACTATAAACTAGCGGGAGTCGGGGATACGCAGTATTTT
TRBJ2-3 | TRBV7-2 | NA | once | CASSLAGSGTDTQYF | TGTGCCAGCAGCTTAGCGGGTAGCGGCACAGATACGCAGTATTTT
TRBJ1-2 | TRBV10-3 | TRBD1 | NA | CAISPGTGDYGYTF | TGTGCCATCAGCCCCGGGACAGGGGATTATGGCTACACCTTC
TRBJ2-2 | TRBV2 | NA | NA | CASFGVTGELFF | TGTGCCAGCTTCGGGGTTACCGGGGAGCTGTTTTTT
TRBJ2-7 | TRBV27 | TRBD2 | once | CASTKGGGRALHEQYF | TGTGCCAGCACAAAAGGTGGCGGGAGGGCCCTCCACGAGCAGTACTTC
TRBJ2-2 | TRBV7-8 | NA | NA | CASSQSGQGRTGELFF | TGTGCCAGCAGCCAGTCCGGGCAGGGTAGGACCGGGGAGCTGTTTTTT
TRBJ1-2 | TRBV19 | NA | few | CASSIVGGTGRNYGYTF | TGTGCCAGTAGTATAGTTGGAGGGACGGGTCGAAACTATGGCTACACCTTC
TRBJ1-5 | TRBV7-6 | TRBD1 | NA | CASSVGTAGNQPQHF | TGTGCCAGCAGCGTAGGGACAGCAGGCAATCAGCCCCAGCATTTT
TRBJ2-7 | TRBV6-5 | TRBD2 | NA | CASSGLAGVNEQYF | TGTGCCAGCAGCGGACTAGCGGGAGTCAACGAGCAGTACTTC
TRBJ1-6 | TRBV3-1/TRBV3-2 | NA | once | CASSPLDSSGSPLHF | TGTGCCAGCAGCCCCTTGGACAGCTCAGGCTCACCCCTCCACTTT
TRBJ1-2 | TRBV3-1/TRBV3-2 | TRBD1 | NA | CASSQAWDRGYTF | TGTGCCAGCAGCCAGGCATGGGACAGAGGCTACACCTTC
TRBJ2-7 | TRBV19 | NA | NA | CASSMEARGSYEQYF | TGTGCCAGTAGTATGGAGGCCAGGGGCTCCTACGAGCAGTACTTC
TRBJ2-5 | TRBV3-1/TRBV3-2 | TRBD1 | NA | CASSQGDRGVGKTQYF | TGTGCCAGCAGCCAAGGGGACAGGGGAGTCGGCAAGACCCAGTACTTC
TRBJ1-4 | TRBV5-1 | NA | NA | CATSFQGGANEKLFF | TGCGCCACCTCCTTTCAAGGGGGAGCTAATGAAAAACTGTTTTTT
TRBJ2-1 | TRBV28 | NA | NA | CASSFRGSYNEQFF | TGTGCCAGCAGTTTCCGGGGCTCCTACAATGAGCAGTTCTTC
TRBJ1-1 | TRBV2 | NA | NA | CASTTEKGLPEAFF | TGTGCCAGCACTACGGAAAAGGGGCTCCCTGAAGCTTTCTTT
TRBJ2-7 | TRBV5-1 | TRBD2 | NA | CASATSGSLREQYF | TGCGCCAGCGCGACTAGCGGGAGCTTACGGGAGCAGTACTTC
TRBJ2-3 | TRBV5-1 | NA | NA | CASNWGTSTDTQYF | TGCGCCAGCAACTGGGGGACTAGCACAGATACGCAGTATTTT
TRBJ1-2 | TRBV28 | NA | NA | CASSRGINYGYTF | TGTGCCAGCAGTAGGGGTATCAACTATGGCTACACCTTC
TRBJ1-6 | TRBV28 | TRBD1 | once | CASTQGQGRTLHF | TGTGCCAGCACCCAGGGACAGGGCCGAACCCTCCACTTT
TRBJ2-2 | TRBV5-6 | TRBD2 | few | CASSRGEYTGELFF | TGTGCCAGCAGCCGGGGGGAATACACCGGGGAGCTGTTTTTT
TRBJ2-3 | TRBV5-1 | TRBD2 | once | CASSPGLAGARTDTQYF | TGCGCCAGCAGCCCGGGACTAGCGGGGGCCCGCACAGATACGCAGTATTTT
TRBJ2-5 | TRBV28 | TRBD2 | NA | CASSFYSGIETQYF | TGTGCCAGCAGTTTTTATAGCGGGATTGAGACCCAGTACTTC
TRBJ2-3 | TRBV19 | NA | NA | CASSRGWGTDTQYF | TGTGCCAGTTCCAGGGGATGGGGTACAGATACGCAGTATTTT
TRBJ1-2 | TRBV7-2 | TRBD1 | NA | CASSLGSPRTGDGYTF | TGTGCCAGCAGCTTAGGGTCACCTAGGACAGGGGATGGCTACACCTTC
TRBJ2-7 | TRBV6-5 | NA | NA | CASFNGRAYEQYF | TGTGCCAGCTTCAATGGGCGAGCCTACGAGCAGTACTTC
TRBJ2-5 | TRBV7-9 | NA | NA | CASVIGVQETQYF | TGTGCCAGCGTGATCGGGGTCCAAGAGACCCAGTACTTC
TRBJ2-1 | TRBV4-1 | NA | NA | CASSQDPVAAEQFF | TGCGCCAGCAGCCAAGATCCGGTAGCGGCTGAGCAGTTCTTC
TRBJ2-7 | TRBV19 | TRBD1 | NA | CASSIMGTGDPEQYF | TGTGCCAGTAGTATCATGGGGACAGGGGACCCCGAGCAGTACTTC
TRBJ2-1 | TRBV6-2/TRBV6-3 | NA | NA | CASSHGGEQFF | TGTGCCAGCAGCCACGGTGGTGAGCAGTTCTTC
TRBJ2-7 | TRBV7-9 | TRBD1 | NA | CASSRAGDRSSYEQYF | TGTGCCAGCAGCCGAGCCGGGGACAGAAGCTCCTACGAGCAGTACTTC
TRBJ2-1 | TRBV5-6 | NA | NA | CASTRGQGSNEQFF | TGTGCCAGCACCCGAGGACAAGGGTCGAATGAGCAGTTCTTC
TRBJ1-1 | TRBV6-4 | TRBD1 | NA | CASRNTGGSNTEAFF | TGTGCCAGCAGGAATACAGGGGGGTCGAACACTGAAGCTTTCTTT
TRBJ1-1 | TRBV7-2 | TRBD1 | NA | CASSSFRQGAAEAFF | TGTGCCAGCAGCTCATTTCGACAGGGGGCCGCTGAAGCTTTCTTT
TRBJ2-1 | TRBV5-4 | NA | NA | CATGGKRLNEQFF | TGTGCCACAGGCGGGAAGCGGCTCAATGAGCAGTTCTTC
TRBJ2-2 | TRBV30 | NA | once | CAWNGNTGELFF | TGTGCCTGGAACGGGAACACCGGGGAGCTGTTTTTT
TRBJ1-2 | TRBV6-2/TRBV6-3 | TRBD1 | NA | CASSRPGQGVNGYTF | TGTGCCAGCAGTCGCCCTGGACAGGGGGTAAATGGCTACACCTTC
TRBJ2-3 | TRBV2 | NA | NA | CASVGSGRTTDTQYF | TGTGCCAGCGTCGGGTCGGGGAGAACTACAGATACGCAGTATTTT
TRBJ2-1 | TRBV5-1 | NA | NA | CASSLEGTLNEQFF | TGCGCCAGCAGCTTGGAGGGGACACTCAATGAGCAGTTCTTC
TRBJ2-4 | TRBV5-4 | TRBD1 | few | CASSLQDRADIQYF | TGTGCCAGCAGCTTGCAGGACAGGGCAGACATTCAGTACTTC
TRBJ1-2 | TRBV19 | TRBD1 | NA | CASSGDRRSALDF | TGTGCCAGTAGTGGGGACAGACGTTCAGCGCTAGACTTC
TRBJ2-1 | TRBV6-4 | TRBD1 | NA | CASSVTGGNEQFF | TGTGCCAGCAGTGTAACAGGGGGCAATGAGCAGTTCTTC
TRBJ2-2 | TRBV4-1 | TRBD2 | NA | CASSQAVTSGDNTGELFF | TGCGCCAGCAGCCAAGCTGTGACTAGCGGAGATAACACCGGGGAGCTGTTTTTT